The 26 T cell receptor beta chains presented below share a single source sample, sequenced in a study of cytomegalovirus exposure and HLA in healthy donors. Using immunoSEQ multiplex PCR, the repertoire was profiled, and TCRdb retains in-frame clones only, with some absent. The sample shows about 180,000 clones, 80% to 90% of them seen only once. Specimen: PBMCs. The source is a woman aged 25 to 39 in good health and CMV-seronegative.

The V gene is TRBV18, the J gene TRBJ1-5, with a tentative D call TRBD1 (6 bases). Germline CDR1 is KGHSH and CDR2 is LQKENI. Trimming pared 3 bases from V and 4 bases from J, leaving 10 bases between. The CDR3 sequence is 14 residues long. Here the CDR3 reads CASSPQTGNQPQHF. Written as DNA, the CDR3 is TGTGCCAGCTCACCGCAAACAGGGAATCAGCCCCAGCATTTT.

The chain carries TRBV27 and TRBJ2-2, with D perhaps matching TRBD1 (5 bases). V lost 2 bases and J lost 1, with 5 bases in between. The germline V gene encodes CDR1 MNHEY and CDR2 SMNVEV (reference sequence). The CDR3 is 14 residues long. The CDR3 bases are TGTGCCAGCAGTTTACAGGGGAACACCGGGGAGCTGTTTTTT. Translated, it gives CASSLQGNTGELFF.

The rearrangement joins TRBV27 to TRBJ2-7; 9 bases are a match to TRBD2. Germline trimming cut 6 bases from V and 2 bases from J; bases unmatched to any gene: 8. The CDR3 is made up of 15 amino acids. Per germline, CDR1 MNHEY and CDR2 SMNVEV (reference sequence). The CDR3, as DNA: TGTGCCAGCAGACTGGGGGCGGGGGGGCCCTACGAGCAGTACTTC. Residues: CASRLGAGGPYEQYF.

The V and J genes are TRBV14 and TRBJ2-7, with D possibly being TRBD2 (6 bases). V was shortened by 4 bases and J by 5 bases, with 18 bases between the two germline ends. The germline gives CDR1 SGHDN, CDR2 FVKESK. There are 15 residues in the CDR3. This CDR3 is CASSPKRSGVNEQYF. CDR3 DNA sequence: TGTGCCAGCAGCCCTAAAAGGTCGGGGGTGAACGAGCAGTACTTC.

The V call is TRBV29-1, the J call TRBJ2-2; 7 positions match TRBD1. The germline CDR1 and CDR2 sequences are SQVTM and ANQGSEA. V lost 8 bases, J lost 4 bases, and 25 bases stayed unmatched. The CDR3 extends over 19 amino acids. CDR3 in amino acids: CSRTHQLGQTSAGTGELFF. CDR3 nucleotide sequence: TGCAGCCGTACCCATCAATTGGGACAGACCTCCGCGGGCACCGGGGAGCTGTTTTTT.

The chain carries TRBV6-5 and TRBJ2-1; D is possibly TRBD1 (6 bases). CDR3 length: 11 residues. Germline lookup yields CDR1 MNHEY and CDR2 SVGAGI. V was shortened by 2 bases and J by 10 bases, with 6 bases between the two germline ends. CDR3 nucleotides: TGTGCCAGCAGTTACGGGGGCGAGCAGTTCTTC. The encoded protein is CASSYGGEQFF.

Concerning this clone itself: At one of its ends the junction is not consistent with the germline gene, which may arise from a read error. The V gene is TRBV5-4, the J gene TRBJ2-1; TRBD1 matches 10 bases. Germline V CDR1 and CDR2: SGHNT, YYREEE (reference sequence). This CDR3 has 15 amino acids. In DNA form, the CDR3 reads TGTGCCAGCAGCCGGGACAGGGGCTCCCACAATGAGCAGTTCTTC. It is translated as CASSRDRGSHNEQFF.

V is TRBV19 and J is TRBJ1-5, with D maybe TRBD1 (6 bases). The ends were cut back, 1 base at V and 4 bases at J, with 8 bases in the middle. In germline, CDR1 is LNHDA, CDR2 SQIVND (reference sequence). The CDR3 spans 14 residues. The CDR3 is CASSIGTENQPQHF. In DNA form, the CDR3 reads TGTGCCAGTAGTATAGGGACAGAGAATCAGCCCCAGCATTTT. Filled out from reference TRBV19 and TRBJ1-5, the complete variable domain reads DGGITQSPKYLFRKEGQNVTLSCEQNLNHDAMYWYRQDPGQGLRLIYYSQIVNDFQKGDIAEGYSVSREKKESFPLTVTSAQKNPTAFYLCASSIGTENQPQHFGDGTRLSIL.

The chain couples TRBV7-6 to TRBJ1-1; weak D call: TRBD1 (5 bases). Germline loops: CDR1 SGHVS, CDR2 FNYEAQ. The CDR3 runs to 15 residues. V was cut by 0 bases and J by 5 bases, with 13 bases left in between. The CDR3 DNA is TGTGCCAGCAGCTTAGCGCTCGGGGGACGGACTGAAGCTTTCTTT. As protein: CASSLALGGRTEAFF.

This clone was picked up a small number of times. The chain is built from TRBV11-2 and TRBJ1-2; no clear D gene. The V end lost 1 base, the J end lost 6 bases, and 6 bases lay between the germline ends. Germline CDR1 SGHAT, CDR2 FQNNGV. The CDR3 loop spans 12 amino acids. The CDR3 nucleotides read TGTGCCAGCAGCTTAGCTCGGGATGGCTACACCTTC. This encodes CASSLARDGYTF.

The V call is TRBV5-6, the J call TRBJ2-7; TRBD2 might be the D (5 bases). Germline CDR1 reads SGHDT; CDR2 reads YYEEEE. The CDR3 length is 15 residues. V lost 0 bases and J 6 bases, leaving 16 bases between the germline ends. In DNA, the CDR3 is TGTGCCAGCAGCTTGGACAGTATCATGGGGAGCGAGCAGTACTTC. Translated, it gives CASSLDSIMGSEQYF.

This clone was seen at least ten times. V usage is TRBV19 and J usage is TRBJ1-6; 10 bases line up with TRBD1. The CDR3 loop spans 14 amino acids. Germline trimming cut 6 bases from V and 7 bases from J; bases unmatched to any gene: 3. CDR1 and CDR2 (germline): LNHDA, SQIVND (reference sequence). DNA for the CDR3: TGTGCCAGTAGCGGACAGGGGGAGAATTCACCCCTCCACTTT. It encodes CASSGQGENSPLHF.

The CDR3 DNA sequence: TGCGCCAGCAGCCAAGAAGGACAGGGTGGGGGCGAGCAGTACTTC. Amino acid sequence: CASSQEGQGGGEQYF. This chain links TRBV4-1 with TRBJ2-7; TRBD1 matches 8 bases. V shed 0 bases, J shed 6 bases, and the junction held 7 bases outside the gene matches. The CDR3 has 15 residues. From germline, CDR1 is MGHRA and CDR2 YSYEKL.

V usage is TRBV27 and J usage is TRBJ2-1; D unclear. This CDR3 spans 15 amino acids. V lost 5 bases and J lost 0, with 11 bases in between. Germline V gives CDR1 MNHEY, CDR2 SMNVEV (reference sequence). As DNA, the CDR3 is TGTGCCAGCAGTGTCCTCGTCAGCTCCTACAATGAGCAGTTCTTC. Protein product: CASSVLVSSYNEQFF.

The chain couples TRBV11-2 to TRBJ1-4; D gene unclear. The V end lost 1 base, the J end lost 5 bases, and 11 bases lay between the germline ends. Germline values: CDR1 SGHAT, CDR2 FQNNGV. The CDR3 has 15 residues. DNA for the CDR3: TGTGCCAGCAGCTTAGGTTACGGGGAAAATGAAAAACTGTTTTTT. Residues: CASSLGYGENEKLFF.

The CDR3 DNA reads as TGTGCCAGCAGCTTAGATGGCCAAATTAACAATGAGCAGTTCTTC. Amino acids: CASSLDGQINNEQFF. V gene TRBV11-3 combines with J gene TRBJ2-1; D is unclear. The CDR3 has 15 amino acids. The V gene's germline CDR1 is SGHNT and CDR2 YENEEA. V gave up 0 bases and J gave up 5 bases, with 11 bases separating them.

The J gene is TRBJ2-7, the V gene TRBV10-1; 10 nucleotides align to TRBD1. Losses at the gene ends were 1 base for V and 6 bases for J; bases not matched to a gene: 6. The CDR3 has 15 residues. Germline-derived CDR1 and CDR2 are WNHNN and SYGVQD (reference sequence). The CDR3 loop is CASSEFGTGVREQYF. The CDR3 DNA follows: TGCGCCAGCAGTGAGTTTGGGACAGGGGTCCGCGAGCAGTACTTC.

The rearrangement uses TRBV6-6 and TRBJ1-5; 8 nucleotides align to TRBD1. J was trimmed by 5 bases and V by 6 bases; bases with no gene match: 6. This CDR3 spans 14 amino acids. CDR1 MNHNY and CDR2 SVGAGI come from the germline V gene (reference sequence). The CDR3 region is CASSLTGEDQPQHF. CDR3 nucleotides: TGTGCCAGCAGCCTGACAGGGGAGGATCAGCCCCAGCATTTT.

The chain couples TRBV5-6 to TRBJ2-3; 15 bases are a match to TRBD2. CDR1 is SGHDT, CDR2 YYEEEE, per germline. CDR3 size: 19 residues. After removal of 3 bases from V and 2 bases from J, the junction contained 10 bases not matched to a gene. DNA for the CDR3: TGTGCCAGCAGCTCAGGGACTAGCGGGGGGTTTTGGCCCACAGATACGCAGTATTTT. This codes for CASSSGTSGGFWPTDTQYF.

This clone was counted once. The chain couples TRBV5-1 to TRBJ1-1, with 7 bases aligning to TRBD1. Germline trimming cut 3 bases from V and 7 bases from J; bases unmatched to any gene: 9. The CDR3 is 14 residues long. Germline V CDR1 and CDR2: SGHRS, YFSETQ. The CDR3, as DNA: TGCGCCAGCAGCTCAAAACAGGGGCCCGGTGAAGCTTTCTTT. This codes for CASSSKQGPGEAFF.

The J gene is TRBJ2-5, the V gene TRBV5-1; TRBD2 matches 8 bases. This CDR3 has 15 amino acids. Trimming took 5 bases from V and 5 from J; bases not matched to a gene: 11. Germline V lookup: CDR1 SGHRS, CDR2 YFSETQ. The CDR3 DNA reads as TGCGCCAGCAGAACCACAGCGGGGGTCTTGGAGACCCAGTACTTC. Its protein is CASRTTAGVLETQYF.

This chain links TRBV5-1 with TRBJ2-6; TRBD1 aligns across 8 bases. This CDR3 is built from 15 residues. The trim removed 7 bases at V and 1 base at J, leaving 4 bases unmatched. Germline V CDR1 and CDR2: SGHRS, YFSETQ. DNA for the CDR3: TGCGCCAGCGGACAGGGAGTGTCTGGGGCCAACGTCCTGACTTTC. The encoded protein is CASGQGVSGANVLTF.

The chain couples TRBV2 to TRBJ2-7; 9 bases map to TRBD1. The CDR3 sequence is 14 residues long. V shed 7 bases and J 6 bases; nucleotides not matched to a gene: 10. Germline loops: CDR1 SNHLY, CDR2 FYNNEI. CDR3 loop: CASTTEQGASEQYF. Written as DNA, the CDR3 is TGTGCCAGCACGACAGAACAGGGGGCGAGCGAGCAGTACTTC.

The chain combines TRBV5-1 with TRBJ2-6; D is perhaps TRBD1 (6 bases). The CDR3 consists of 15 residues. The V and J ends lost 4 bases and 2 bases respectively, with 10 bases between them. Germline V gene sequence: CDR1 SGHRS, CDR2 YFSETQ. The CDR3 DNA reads TGCGCCAGCAGCACCGGACAGCCTGGGGCCAACGTCCTGACTTTC. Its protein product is CASSTGQPGANVLTF.

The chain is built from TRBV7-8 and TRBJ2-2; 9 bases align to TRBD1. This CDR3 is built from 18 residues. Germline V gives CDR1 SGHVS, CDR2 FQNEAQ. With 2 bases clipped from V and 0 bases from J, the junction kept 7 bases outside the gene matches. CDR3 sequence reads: CASSLRGRQGANTGELFF. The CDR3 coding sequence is TGTGCCAGCAGCTTAAGGGGCAGACAGGGGGCGAACACCGGGGAGCTGTTTTTT.

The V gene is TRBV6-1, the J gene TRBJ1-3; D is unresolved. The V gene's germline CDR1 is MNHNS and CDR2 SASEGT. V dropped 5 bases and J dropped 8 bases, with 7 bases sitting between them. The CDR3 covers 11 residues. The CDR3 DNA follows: TGTGCCAGCAGTCGGGAATACACCATATATTTT. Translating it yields CASSREYTIYF.